These 12 T cell receptor beta chains share one sample of origin, sequenced in a study of blood T cell repertoires in COVID-19. This table comes from immunoSEQ multiplex PCR, and its TCRdb copy is limited to in-frame clones, with some not included. The sample includes about 120,000 clones, roughly 91% seen only once; the top ten take around 4.5%. Sequencing was performed on peripheral blood. The receptors were gathered from a man aged 55-75 years with COVID-19, enrolled during active disease.

The rearrangement links TRBV6-5 to TRBJ2-7, with D unresolved. This CDR3 comprises 12 residues. Germline V gene sequence: CDR1 MNHEY, CDR2 SVGAGI. The V end lost 7 bases, the J end lost 0 bases, and 7 bases lay between the germline ends. Here the CDR3 DNA reads TGTGCCAGCAATCGAGTCTCCTACGAGCAGTACTTC. It is translated as CASNRVSYEQYF.

The chain couples TRBV30 to TRBJ2-1, with 11 bases identical to TRBD2. The J segment lost 0 bases and the V segment lost 1 base, leaving 5 bases of the junction unmatched. The V gene's germline CDR1 is GTSNPN and CDR2 SVGIG (reference sequence). CDR3 length: 17 amino acids. DNA of the CDR3: TGTGCCTGGAGTGGGCTAGCGGGGGGTCCCTCCTACAATGAGCAGTTCTTC. Translated: CAWSGLAGGPSYNEQFF.

The V call is TRBV19, the J call TRBJ2-1; D remains ambiguous. The V and J ends lost 0 bases and 5 bases respectively, with 8 bases between them. In germline, CDR1 is LNHDA, CDR2 SQIVND (reference sequence). The CDR3 runs 14 residues. For the CDR3, the DNA is TGTGCCAGTAGTATAGATGGAGCGAACAATGAGCAGTTCTTC. It translates to CASSIDGANNEQFF.

This clone occurred once. CDR3 bases: TGTGCCAGCAGTTTTCTAATCAATTTGGCGGAAGCTGAAGCTTTCTTT. Its protein product is CASSFLINLAEAEAFF. This chain connects TRBV28 to TRBJ1-1; D unresolved. This CDR3 spans 16 amino acids. V was clipped by 3 bases and J by 6 bases, with 20 bases between them. Germline V gene sequence: CDR1 MDHEN, CDR2 SYDVKM.

The chain has TRBV4-3 and TRBJ1-3; D gene ambiguous. From germline, CDR1 is LGHNA and CDR2 YSLEER. The CDR3 consists of 15 residues. Trimming removed 0 bases from V and 0 bases from J, with 6 bases in between. The CDR3 loop is CASSQDAGSGNTIYF. The DNA of the CDR3 is TGCGCCAGCAGCCAAGATGCCGGCTCTGGAAACACCATATATTTT.

This chain links TRBV12-3 or TRBV12-4 with TRBJ2-3, with D unclear. CDR3 size: 13 residues. V lost 6 bases to trimming and J lost 2 bases, with 9 bases between them. This CDR3 is CASSRPDTDTQYF. The CDR3 DNA follows: TGTGCCAGCAGCCGCCCAGACACAGATACGCAGTATTTT.

The chain employs TRBV27 and TRBJ1-6, with D perhaps matching TRBD1 (5 bases). CDR3 length equals 16 residues. Germline loops: CDR1 MNHEY, CDR2 SMNVEV (reference sequence). The ends were cut back, 0 bases at V and 1 base at J, with 7 bases in the middle. The CDR3 spells CASSLSGASYNSPLHF. The CDR3 DNA reads TGTGCCAGCAGTTTATCAGGGGCTTCCTATAATTCACCCCTCCACTTT.

This clone was observed a single time. The DNA for the CDR3 is TGTGCCAGCAGTTTACAAGCTAGCGGGGATTACACCGGGGAGCTGTTTTTT. Translated, it gives CASSLQASGDYTGELFF. The rearrangement joins TRBV27 to TRBJ2-2, with 9 bases lining up with TRBD2. Looked up from germline, CDR1 is MNHEY and CDR2 is SMNVEV (reference sequence). The CDR3 runs 17 residues. V gave up 2 bases and J gave up 3 bases; unmatched junction bases: 7.

This clone appeared once. The chain joins TRBV18 to TRBJ2-1; weak D call: TRBD1 (5 bases). CDR3 length equals 17 residues. The V end lost 3 bases, the J end lost 3 bases, and 18 bases lay between the germline ends. Germline lookup yields CDR1 KGHSH and CDR2 LQKENI. Here the CDR3 reads CASSPINNRPFYNEQFF. As DNA, the CDR3 is TGTGCCAGCTCACCGATTAACAACAGGCCCTTCTACAATGAGCAGTTCTTC. Full variable domain (missing parts from reference TRBV18 and TRBJ2-1): NAGVMQNPRHLVRRRGQEARLRCSPMKGHSHVYWYRQLPEEGLKFMVYLQKENIIDESGMPKERFSAEFPKEGPSILRIQQVVRGDSAAYFCASSPINNRPFYNEQFFGPGTRLTVL.

The rearrangement uses TRBV29-1 and TRBJ2-1, with a possible D match to TRBD2 (6 bases). Trimming left V 1 base short and J 2 bases short, with 18 bases between. Germline values: CDR1 SQVTM, CDR2 ANQGSEA. The CDR3 covers 17 residues. The CDR3 nucleotides read TGCAGCGTTGAAGTACGGGGGACTCCTAGGGCCTACAATGAGCAGTTCTTC. This translates into CSVEVRGTPRAYNEQFF.

The chain employs TRBV3-1 (or the pseudogene TRBV3-2) and TRBJ2-7, with D perhaps TRBD2 (5 bases). Germline assignment: CDR1 LGHDT and CDR2 YNNKEL (reference sequence). The CDR3 extends over 15 amino acids. The V gene lost 2 bases and the J gene lost 1 base, with 12 bases spanning the gap. CDR3 nucleotides: TGTGCCAGCAGCCAAACCACCGGGGATTCCTACGAGCAGTACTTC. Amino acid sequence: CASSQTTGDSYEQYF.

This chain connects TRBV9 to TRBJ2-2; TRBD1 aligns across 9 bases. The germline V gene encodes CDR1 SGDLS and CDR2 YYNGEE. V lost 4 bases to trimming and J lost 3 bases; unmatched junction nucleotides: 4. This CDR3 is built from 15 residues. Written as DNA, the CDR3 is TGTGCCAGCAGCCCAGGGGACAGGGACACCGGGGAGCTGTTTTTT. This codes for CASSPGDRDTGELFF.